These 8 T cell receptor beta chains originate from one sample sequenced in a study of neurological immune-mediated disorders. TCRdb called the 5' RACE reads again in MiXCR, with one record for every CDR3 protein. The sample contains 25,000 to 35,000 distinct CDR3 sequences, 9% to 14% of which appear only once. Material: PBMCs. The receptors were sampled from a woman aged 55-69 years in good health.

This sequence joins TRBV10-3 and TRBJ2-2; D possibly matches TRBD1 or TRBD2 (5 bases each). This CDR3 is 15 amino acids long. V lost 2 bases to trimming and J lost 5 bases, with 12 bases between them. Germline V gene sequence: CDR1 ENHRY, CDR2 SYGVKD. DNA for the CDR3: TGTGCCATCAGTGAGCCGGGGCGCCGGACCGGGGAGCTGTTTTTT. It specifies CAISEPGRRTGELFF.

Ten or more counts support this clonotype. J is TRBJ2-1 and V is TRBV6-6, with a weak D call TRBD1 (6 bases). Trimming stripped 2 bases from V and 4 bases from J, with 21 bases between. Germline V gene sequence: CDR1 MNHNY, CDR2 SVGAGI (reference sequence). The CDR3 length is 18 residues. CDR3 nucleotide sequence: TGTGCCAGCAGTTACGTCGGCAGGGGCTTACTTCTTTACAATGAGCAGTTCTTC. It encodes CASSYVGRGLLLYNEQFF.

There are a few counts of this clonotype. The chain couples TRBV10-3 to TRBJ2-6; D call uncertain. CDR3 length: 18 amino acids. Germline assignment: CDR1 ENHRY and CDR2 SYGVKD. Trimming took off 7 bases at V and 1 base at J, with 20 bases between the two ends. CDR3 coding DNA: TGTGCCATCATGGGTGGAAAGGCGATCGGATCTGGGGCCAACGTCCTGACTTTC. It is translated as CAIMGGKAIGSGANVLTF.

In its sample, this clonotype was seen many times. The chain joins TRBV7-2 to TRBJ1-3, with D unclear. Germline CDR1 reads SGHTA; CDR2 reads FQGNSA. This CDR3 has 13 residues. With 5 bases removed from V and 3 bases from J, the gap between germline ends came to 8 bases. CDR3 DNA sequence: TGTGCCAGCAGCCCAAACGTTGGAAACACCATATATTTT. It specifies CASSPNVGNTIYF.

This clonotype was counted ten times or more. This chain joins TRBV5-5 and TRBJ1-1; no clear D. Germline CDR1 and CDR2: SGHKS and YYEKEE (reference sequence). There are 15 residues in the CDR3. The V gene lost 0 bases and the J gene lost 0 bases, with 9 bases spanning the gap. CDR3 DNA sequence: TGTGCCAGCAGCTTGGCCGCGCCCATGAACACTGAAGCTTTCTTT. Its protein product is CASSLAAPMNTEAFF.

There are many counts of this clonotype. The chain combines TRBV20-1 with TRBJ2-7; D tentatively reads TRBD1 or TRBD2 (5 bases each). V was pared by 2 bases and J by 2 bases, with 13 bases between. This CDR3 spans 14 amino acids. CDR1 and CDR2 from the germline V gene are DFQATT and SNEGSKA (reference sequence). CDR3 residues: CSARPPGAAYEQYF. As DNA, the CDR3 is TGCAGTGCTAGACCCCCCGGGGCGGCCTACGAGCAGTACTTC.

This clonotype was counted many times. This chain joins TRBV6-6 and TRBJ2-2; 7 bases fit TRBD1. CDR1 and CDR2 from the germline V gene are MNHNY and SVGAGI (reference sequence). This CDR3 is 15 amino acids long. V lost 2 bases to trimming and J lost 5 bases; unmatched junction nucleotides: 5. For the CDR3, the DNA is TGTGCCAGCAGTTACGACAGGGCGGAAACCGGGGAGCTGTTTTTT. Its protein product is CASSYDRAETGELFF.

In this sample, this clonotype turned up many times. The chain joins TRBV14 to TRBJ2-4, with a weak D call TRBD2 (7 bases). The CDR3 sequence is 16 residues long. The germline CDR1 and CDR2 sequences are SGHDN and FVKESK. V lost 1 base, J lost 2 bases, and 12 bases lay in between. In DNA form, the CDR3 reads TGTGCCAGCAGCCAAGGGGGGGGCGGTTCCAAAAACATTCAGTACTTC. This sequence encodes CASSQGGGGSKNIQYF.